The clone carrying this T cell receptor (beta chain) came up a few times. Its matching antigen is unknown. This entry belongs to a study of CD8+CD57+ T cells in acquired aplastic anemia. Study background: CD4+ and CD8+ cells, once sorted, gave DNA averaging about 3 ug. General observations from the study: Patients and controls were found to share fewer than 35 CD8+ CDR3 sequences.

CDR3 length equals 13 residues. V was pared by 5 bases and J by 4 bases, with 11 bases between. Germline CDR1 is MGHDK and CDR2 is SYGVNS. All sequencing subjects had displayed CD8+CD57+ cell expansion on flow cytometry. Acquired aplastic anemia of severe grade affected all patients. Patients had received no therapy at the time of blood sampling. The use of genomic DNA as template underpinned the TCR beta VDJ and CDR3 profiling. A single record per CDR3 protein comes from TCRdb applying MiXCR to the reads. The profile shows around 190,000 distinct CDR3 sequences, around 50% of them singletons. The source of this sequence is a human donor with aplastic anemia. This rearrangement joins TRBV25-1 to TRBJ1-1, with a tentative D call TRBD1 (6 bases). Sequencing used sorted CD4+, CD8+, or CD8+CD57+ T cells (not recorded which) from PBMCs. In nucleotides, the CDR3 is TGTGCCAGCAGTTCGGTGGGGGCCACTGAAGCTTTCTTT. It encodes CASSSVGATEAFF.